Listed here is a single T cell receptor (beta chain). Its cognate antigen has yet to be identified. From its cysteine to its phenylalanine, the CDR3 spans 20 amino acids. Solely the CDR3 DNA is kept, with 60 bases framed from the first base. The entry originates in a study of cytomegalovirus exposure and HLA in healthy donors (dated by TCRdb to 2015 to 2018). For the study in its entirety: An earlier analysis of approximately 590 of the donors reported about 250 Gb of sequence data and some 120 million unique TCR beta sequences from roughly 200 million T cells. An early release that covered about 640 HLA-typed donors contained about 300 gigabases of sequencing data and 65 million to 100 million unique TCR sequences. Several DR-DQ haplotypes were handled as single units for association and clustering because linkage in the cohort was strong. The aim of the study was to test whether cataloging public T cell receptors could identify signatures of past pathogen exposure. The number of typed donors differed by locus: about 629-630 for A, B, C, DRB1 and DQB1; some 540 for DQA1; about 600 for DPA1; and about 450 for DPB1. The genetic ancestry cluster associated with self-reported Caucasian donors included around 76% of the 350 to 500 genotyped donors. Donor age, sex, ethnicity and CMV serostatus were collected together with the repertoire data. In addition to the first cohort of 650 to 800 subjects, a separate validation cohort of 130 or so different subjects was used. High-throughput TCR immunosequencing, statistical association of individual TCRs with disease status, and machine learning were combined to predict cytomegalovirus infection status. To decide whether each TCR beta V gene segment behaved as functional or pseudogenic, an earlier analysis of fewer than 750 of the donors relied on high-throughput TCR beta sequencing. To study patterns of TCR occurrence, a later analysis re-analyzed previously published TCR beta repertoires from 650 to 750 donors and added high-resolution HLA genotyping. A later genetic analysis took genome-wide SNP genotypes for about 65% of the roughly 670 donors and used that subset as a discovery cohort. Using immunosequencing, the study profiled T cell repertoires from fewer than 700 subjects and related those repertoires to cytomegalovirus serostatus. HLA typing covered class I and class II loci at four-digit resolution. Among around 400 genotyped donors of the cohort, an average of about 240,000 unique TCR beta nucleotide sequences were sequenced per donor, roughly 20% of them non-productive. All discovery cohort repertoires had been generated using a single sequencing platform. The later analysis used no new phenotypic data to find candidate immune exposures, relying instead on TCR beta sequences and their occurrence across donors.

The library was produced with the immunoSEQ multiplex PCR assay. The multiplex PCR relied on a mix of 60 forward primers for TCR Vbeta segments and 13 reverse primers for TCR Jbeta segments. Amplification of the CDR3 region of rearranged TCR beta genes was performed with a multiplex PCR assay on genomic DNA. On the Illumina HiSeq System, the amplified TCR beta libraries were sequenced as 87-base-pair reads. The authors' analysis ran thus. Across the 600 to 700 repertoires, a later analysis counted around 80 million unique TCR beta chains, around 11 million of which were shared by at least two donors. To remove PCR and sequencing errors, raw reads were error-corrected and collapsed into unique sequences using a nearest-neighbor algorithm that merged closely related sequences. Alignment of CDR3 sequences to IMGT reference sequences was used to assign V, D and J gene segments. For a sequence to be retained, at least a six-nucleotide match to both a V gene segment and a J gene segment was required. Rearrangements were classified as productive when the CDR3 lacked stop codons and remained in frame with V and J, and all other rearrangements were classified as non-productive. CDR3 was defined according to IMGT convention as the region running from the second conserved V-encoded cysteine to the conserved J-encoded phenylalanine. In an earlier analysis of just under 600 of the donors, sequences lacking an unambiguous match to a single V gene segment were excluded. In an earlier analysis of about 590 of the donors, a V segment was called functional when productive rearrangements were above 56.7%, and segregating when the standard deviation between donors exceeded 5%. A statistical classification framework was built to diagnose cytomegalovirus status from the catalog of TCR beta chain sequences. A later analysis assigned V and J genes by comparing TCR nucleotide sequences with IMGT/GENE-DB human TR gene sequences. Using the TCRdist pipeline, a later analysis assigned CDR3 sequences along with most-parsimonious VDJ recombination scenarios. In a later analysis, each TCR beta chain was defined by its CDR3 amino acid sequence together with its V-gene family, and reads without a unique V-gene family were excluded. To address suspected cross-contamination and a sequencing artifact, a later analysis removed roughly 640 highly shared, low-generation-probability nucleotide sequences. In a later analysis, a clonal expansion index was calculated for each public chain from normalized within-repertoire ranks of inferred template counts. In a later analysis, generation probabilities were computed with a VDJ recombination model fitted to out-of-frame rearrangements, and the resulting probabilities were checked against IGoR. A later analysis scored TCR-TCR, TCR-HLA and TCR-CMV co-occurrence with hypergeometric tests, applying a repertoire-size bias correction to TCR pairs. To estimate false discovery rates, a later analysis permuted the HLA or CMV assignments 20 times. In a later analysis, co-occurring TCRs were grouped using DBSCAN, and TCRdist sequence similarity was added for clustering within HLA-allele-positive subsets. Repertoires with fewer than 30,000 or more than 120,000 public chains were left out of co-occurrence clustering, as were four to six repertoires with anomalous nucleotide sharing. TCRdb obtained this table from immuneACCESS and retained in-frame rearrangements with V and J assigned. These tables miss some clones; where compared with another copy, unresolved V genes account for less than half of the shortfall, and the remainder is unexplained. The DNA gave D and trimming, while V, J and clone size come from that table. The sample's table covers 130,000 to 150,000 clones. 2% to 3% of the sample comes from the top ten.

What the study reported, not specific to this receptor: In a later analysis, some 18,000 TCR beta sequences were associated with specific HLA alleles at a false discovery rate of 0.05. Sequencing depth was assumed to be roughly uniform across donors in the presence/absence analyses, though that assumption may not hold. A few of the identified cytomegalovirus-associated TCR beta chains were confirmed in vitro to be specific for cytomegalovirus antigens. According to a later analysis, TCR association rates differed among HLA loci, with DRB1 alleles showing the most associated TCRs and HLA-C alleles showing the fewest. It was suggested by the authors that the approach could potentially be generalized to other disease states and immunological phenotypes. When HLA alleles, especially DR and DQ, strongly co-occurred, attributing TCR associations to individual alleles was difficult. Cytomegalovirus status was reported to be diagnosed by the classifier with high specificity and sensitivity in both the original and validation cohorts. Because HLA typing was missing for some donors at each locus, association tests included only the typed subset. Because the 87-base-pair reads could not distinguish some IMGT-functional V segments, including TRBV6-2 and TRBV6-3, those segments were excluded. The study listed 164 TCR beta chains as associated with cytomegalovirus. A cluster of highly shared sequence variants was judged likely to represent a technical artifact of the sequencing pipeline. Most TCR sequences were seen in very few donors, while some public TCRs were found in many individuals. A further reported finding was that TCR beta sequences accurately predicted the HLA-A and HLA-B alleles for most subjects in the first cohort. According to a later analysis, parvovirus B19, influenza, CMV and Epstein-Barr virus appeared linked to several top co-occurrence clusters. In a later genetic analysis, a missense DCLRE1C variant was associated with V-gene and J-gene trimming of TCR beta chains, and the association was replicated in an independent cohort. A later genetic analysis reported fewer N-insertions in productive TCRs among donors in an Asian-associated ancestry cluster than the approximately 700-donor mean. In a later analysis, HLA-associated TCR beta chains showed more clonal expansion and lower generation probabilities than non-associated chains that were equally common. The only immune exposure information available for the cohort was CMV serostatus. A later analysis found that most CMV-associated TCR beta chains appeared HLA-restricted, with HLA associations seemingly driven largely by CMV exposure. The cohort was sequenced for TCR beta chains only, and without alpha or paired-chain data the features that could be detected were limited. Because counts were too low, fewer than 20 rarely observed V segments, including chromosome 9 orphons, were excluded from the earlier analysis of fewer than 650 of the donors. In an earlier analysis of 587 of the donors, most TCR beta V segments appeared in productive rearrangements about 87% or about 30% of the time, broadly matching IMGT annotations. Correlated functional status among segregating V segments might reflect linkage disequilibrium, but an unknown experimental factor could not be ruled out.

The cohort was made up of roughly 670 healthy bone marrow donors. Cohort members were all nominally healthy when sampled, although unrecorded immune exposures were likely present. The donor was CMV seronegative and was included in the group of about 350 seronegative cohort members. A peripheral blood sample was collected from each donor, and TCR beta sequencing was performed on peripheral blood mononuclear cells. Genomic DNA extraction from the blood cell samples was performed with the Qiagen DNeasy Blood Extraction Kit. The TCR comes from a man between 40 and 49 years old in good health and CMV-seronegative. The specimen sequenced was PBMCs. The V gene is TRBV21-1 and the J gene is TRBJ1-1; the table names TRBD1, a call not compared with the DNA. TRBV21-1 is termed a pseudogene. For the CDR3, the sequence is CASSKALRDRGWGVNTEAFF. The DNA is TGTGCCAGCAGCAAAGCCCTCCGGGACAGGGGATGGGGGGTGAACACTGAAGCTTTCTTT.